The rows below give T cell receptor beta chains drawn from one sample of a study of cytomegalovirus exposure and HLA in healthy donors. Generated by immunoSEQ multiplex PCR, the TCRdb table keeps only in-frame clones and is missing some. The profile shows more than 150,000 clones, roughly three quarters of them singletons. The source material was PBMCs. The receptors derive from a woman under 40 in good health and CMV-seropositive. Each CDR3 is given with its conserved first and last residue. A D gene is named only where the DNA matches it firmly. Clone size is not always given. Where it is, it says once, few, many or a class for expanded clones.

TRBV10-3	.	few	TRBJ1-6	TGTGCCATCACCGGGCAGGGAAGATCACCCCTCCACTTT	CAITGQGRSPLHF
TRBV2	TRBD1	few	TRBJ2-2	TGTGCCAGCAGTGAAAACGGACAGGGCCACGGGGAGCTGTTTTTT	CASSENGQGHGELFF
TRBV28	TRBD2	.	TRBJ2-1	TGTGCCAGCAGTTCCTTAGCGGGGGGGTTTGAGCAGTTCTTC	CASSSLAGGFEQFF
TRBV28	TRBD1	.	TRBJ1-6	TGTGCCAGCAGAACCCAACGACAGGGAAATAATTCACCCCTCCACTTT	CASRTQRQGNNSPLHF
TRBV4-3	TRBD1	few	TRBJ2-7	TGCGCCAGCAGCCAAATCCGGGACAGCTCCTACGAGCAGTACTTC	CASSQIRDSSYEQYF
TRBV9	.	.	TRBJ2-3	TGTGCCAGCAGCGTAGGGCCGGGCGGGGAAGGTGTAGCAGATACGCAGTATTTT	CASSVGPGGEGVADTQYF
TRBV9	TRBD1	few	TRBJ1-2	TGTGCCAGCAGTGCGGGCGGAACCGGGACAGGGCACTATGGCTACACCTTC	CASSAGGTGTGHYGYTF
TRBV5-1	.	.	TRBJ2-1	TGCGCCAGCAGCTCAACAGGGAGTTTCGGGGATGAGCAGTTCTTC	CASSSTGSFGDEQFF
TRBV5-1	.	.	TRBJ1-4	TGCGCCAGCAGCTTTATGGAGACAGGAGAAAAACTGTTTTTT	CASSFMETGEKLFF
TRBV7-9	TRBD1	once	TRBJ2-1	TGTGCCAGCAGCCCTATACCGGGACAGGGGGTTTACAATGAGCAGTTCTTC	CASSPIPGQGVYNEQFF
TRBV2	TRBD2	.	TRBJ2-1	TGTGCCAGGGGACTAGCGGCCTCCTACAATGGGCAGTTCTTC	CARGLAASYNGQFF
TRBV4-3	.	.	TRBJ2-7	TGCGCCAGCAGCCAAGGTACATTATCCTACGAGCAGTACTTC	CASSQGTLSYEQYF
TRBV7-2	.	.	TRBJ2-7	TGTGCCAGCAGCTTAGCGCCCCAGGGAACGGGCGAGCAGTACTTC	CASSLAPQGTGEQYF
TRBV9	.	.	TRBJ1-2	TGTGCCAGCAGCGTAGGTGCAGGGGAAAACTATGGCTACACCTTC	CASSVGAGENYGYTF
TRBV10-3	TRBD1	once	TRBJ2-7	TGTGCCATCAGTTTCCGGGACAGCTCCTACGAGCAGTACTTC	CAISFRDSSYEQYF
TRBV14	.	.	TRBJ2-7	TGTGCCAGCAGCCAGGAAGACTCCAGGGCCTACGAGCAGTACTTC	CASSQEDSRAYEQYF
TRBV21-1	.	.	TRBJ1-2	TGTGCCAGCAGCAAACCCGACAGGGCCCTAATCTATGGCTACACCTTC	CASSKPDRALIYGYTF
TRBV29-1	TRBD2	few	TRBJ2-1	TGCAGCGTTGAATGGGTAGCGGGGTCCTACAATGAGCAGTTCTTC	CSVEWVAGSYNEQFF
TRBV6-6	.	.	TRBJ2-1	TGTGCCAGCGGGCCTCCCCCAGCCCAATCGAACAATGAGCAGTTCTTC	CASGPPPAQSNNEQFF
TRBV5-6	TRBD1	.	TRBJ2-5	TGTGCCAGCAGCTCTCAGGGGGCGAGGGAGACCCAGTACTTC	CASSSQGARETQYF
TRBV11-3	TRBD2	once	TRBJ2-5	TGTGCCAGCAGCTCACAAGAGCGGGGGGGCGTCCAGACCCAGTACTTC	CASSSQERGGVQTQYF
TRBV5-4	.	.	TRBJ1-2	TGTGCCAGCAGCCTAAGCGGGGCTATTAGCGGGATCTATGGCTACACCTTC	CASSLSGAISGIYGYTF